The TCR beta chain described here comes from a study of blood T cell repertoires in COVID-19. In the study overall: Sites in the United States, Italy and Spain provided acute and convalescent COVID-19 samples.

Methods used by the authors: Amplification of reference gene primers provided the estimated nucleated cell counts. TCRdb keeps only in-frame clones here, not all; method: immunoSEQ multiplex PCR. For V, J and clone size, that table is used; D and trimming come from the DNA. The sample holds roughly 310,000 clones; approximately 90% are singletons and the top ten take 3.5% to 4.5%. Trimming took 1 base from V and 1 from J, leaving 5 bases between them. The CDR3 has 14 amino acids. CDR1 is LGHDT and CDR2 is YNNKEL in the germline V gene (reference sequence). Sequencing was carried out using peripheral blood. V is TRBV3-1 (or the pseudogene TRBV3-2) and J is TRBJ1-5; D unresolved. The sequence came from a woman between 45 and 60 years old with active or convalescent COVID-19. The CDR3 DNA reads TGTGCCAGCAGCCAAGTCGCGAGCAATCAGCCCCAGCATTTT. Its protein is CASSQVASNQPQHF.